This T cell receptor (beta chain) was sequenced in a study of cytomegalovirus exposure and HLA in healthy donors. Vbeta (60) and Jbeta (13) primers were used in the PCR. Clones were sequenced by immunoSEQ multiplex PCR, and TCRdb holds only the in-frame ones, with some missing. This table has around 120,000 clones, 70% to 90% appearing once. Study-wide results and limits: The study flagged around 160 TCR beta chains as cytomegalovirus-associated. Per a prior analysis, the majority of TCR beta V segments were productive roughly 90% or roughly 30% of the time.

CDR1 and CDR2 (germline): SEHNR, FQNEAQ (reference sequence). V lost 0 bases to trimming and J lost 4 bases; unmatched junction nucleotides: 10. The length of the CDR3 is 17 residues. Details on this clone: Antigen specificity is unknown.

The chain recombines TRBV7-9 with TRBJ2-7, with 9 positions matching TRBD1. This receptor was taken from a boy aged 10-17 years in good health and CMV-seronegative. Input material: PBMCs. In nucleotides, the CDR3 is TGTGCCAGCAGCTTAGCGTTCCCGGGACAGGGCAATTACGAGCAGTACTTC. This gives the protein CASSLAFPGQGNYEQYF.